This TCR beta chain appears in the sequencing data of a study of metastatic and nonmetastatic thyroid tumors. For the study at large: From malignant and benign thyroid patients, repertoires in blood and in tumor or nodule tissue were compared.

Overall study results and limits: When malignant thyroid tumors were compared with benign nodules, TCR beta diversity was reportedly significantly higher in the malignant tumors. This held in both blood and tumor samples.

As handled by the study authors: Across clinicopathological groups, CDR3 differences served as the basis for building a distant-metastasis classifier for papillary thyroid cancer. From the PCR reads, TCRdb re-called clones with MiXCR. The V and J calls, along with clone size, are taken from TCRdb and not from the paper's own processing. The table records fewer than 20,000 clones, about a fifth of them present only once. Until they underwent thyroid surgery, no patient had received any treatment. Concerning this clone itself: As yet, its antigen is unknown.

Specimen: tumor tissue. The TCR sequence derives from a female donor with papillary thyroid cancer or a benign thyroid nodule (not recorded which). Some clones in this sample may be carry-over from other donors' samples.

The CDR3 region is CSARRGTGTQNSPLHF. As DNA, the CDR3 is TGCAGTGCTAGGAGGGGGACCGGGACACAAAATTCACCCCTCCACTTT. The V call is TRBV20-1, the J call TRBJ1-6; tentative D call: TRBD1 (6 bases). The germline V gene encodes CDR1 DFQATT and CDR2 SNEGSKA (reference sequence). The CDR3 has 16 amino acids. The germline V and J ends were trimmed by 3 bases and 7 bases, with 19 bases remaining between them.